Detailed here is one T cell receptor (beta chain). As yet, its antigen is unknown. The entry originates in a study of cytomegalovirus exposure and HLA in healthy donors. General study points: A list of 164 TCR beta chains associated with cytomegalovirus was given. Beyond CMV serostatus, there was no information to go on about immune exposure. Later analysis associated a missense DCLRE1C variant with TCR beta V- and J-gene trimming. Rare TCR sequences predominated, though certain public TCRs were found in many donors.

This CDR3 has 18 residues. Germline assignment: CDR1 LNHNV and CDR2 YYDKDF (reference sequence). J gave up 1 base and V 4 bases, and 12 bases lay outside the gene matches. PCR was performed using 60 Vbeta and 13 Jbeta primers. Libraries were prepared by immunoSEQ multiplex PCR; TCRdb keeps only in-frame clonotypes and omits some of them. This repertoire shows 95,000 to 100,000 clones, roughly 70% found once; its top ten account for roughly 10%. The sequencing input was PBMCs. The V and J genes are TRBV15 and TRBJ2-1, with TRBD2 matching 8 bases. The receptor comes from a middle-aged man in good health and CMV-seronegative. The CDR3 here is CATSIPNSGSGSYNEQFF. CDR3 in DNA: TGTGCCACCAGCATCCCGAACAGCGGGAGCGGGTCCTACAATGAGCAGTTCTTC.